The text below deals with one T cell receptor beta chain. With random hexamers, roughly 0.45 to 1 ug RNA was reverse transcribed. The method of amplification for TCR beta CDR3 was immunoSEQ multiplex PCR, covering 54 Vbeta and 13 Jbeta. TCRdb recomputed calls from the immunoSEQ multiplex PCR reads with MiXCR, one row per CDR3 protein. The data hold over 120,000 distinct CDR3 sequences, with less than 95% observed a single time. CD8+ and CD4+ T cells were negatively isolated; TEMRA cells were FACS-enriched. The data derive from a study of CD8 T cells in Susac syndrome. Germline CDR1 is ENHRY and CDR2 is SYGVKD. The V gene lost 11 bases and the J gene lost 1 base, with 11 bases spanning the gap. This CDR3 region has 12 residues.

The V and J genes are TRBV10-3 and TRBJ1-2; the D gene is possibly TRBD1 (5 bases). Material: CD4+ T cells from PBMCs. This clonotype was obtained from a human donor in good health. CDR3: CACAGGNYGYTF. The CDR3 DNA sequence: TGTGCCTGCGCTGGGGGTAACTATGGCTACACCTTC.